This T cell receptor (beta chain) was sequenced for a study of blood T cells in healthy people across ages. This clonotype was counted a few times. Its antigen remains unknown. The CDR3 covers 15 residues. Germline V CDR1 and CDR2: MNHEY, SVGAGI. V gave up 2 bases and J gave up 2 bases; unmatched junction bases: 0. General study points: A greater number of naive CD4+ cells and higher diversity distinguished long-lived donors from aged donors.

Primed by a sample-barcoded 5' primer and a J-beta primer mix, a second PCR proceeded for about 6 to 11 cycles. All cDNA molecules were each tagged by a template-switch adaptor with 12 random nucleotides. TCRdb processed the 5' RACE reads anew with MiXCR; each CDR3 protein has one entry. The sample carries 1.5 million to 2 million distinct CDR3 sequences, 49% recorded once. This TCR came from a woman aged 40 to 50 in good health. The material sequenced was blood. The chain links TRBV6-5 to TRBJ2-6, with 7 positions matching TRBD1. DNA for the CDR3: TGTGCCAGCAGTTACGGGACAGCTGGGGCCAACGTCCTGACTTTC. Its translation is CASSYGTAGANVLTF.